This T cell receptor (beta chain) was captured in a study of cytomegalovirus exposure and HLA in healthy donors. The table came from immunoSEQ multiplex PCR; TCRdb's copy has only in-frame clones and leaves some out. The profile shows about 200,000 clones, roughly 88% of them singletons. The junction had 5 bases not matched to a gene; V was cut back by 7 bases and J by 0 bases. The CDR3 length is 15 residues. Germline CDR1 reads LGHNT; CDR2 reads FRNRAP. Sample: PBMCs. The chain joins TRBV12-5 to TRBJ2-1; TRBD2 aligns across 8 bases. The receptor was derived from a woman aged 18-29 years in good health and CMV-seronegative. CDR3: CASAQTSASYNEQFF. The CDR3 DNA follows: TGTGCTAGTGCCCAGACTAGCGCCTCCTACAATGAGCAGTTCTTC.